This entry features one T cell receptor (beta chain) sequence. No antigen is known for it. With 60 Vbeta and 13 Jbeta primers, the PCR was carried out. Produced via immunoSEQ multiplex PCR; TCRdb's table is partial and in-frame only. The sample lists about 220,000 clones, about 80% occurring once. J gave up 2 bases and V 5 bases, and 6 bases lay outside the gene matches. CDR3 length equals 15 residues. Germline CDR1 SEHNR, CDR2 FQNEAQ (reference sequence). These data originate in a study of cytomegalovirus exposure and HLA in healthy donors. Study outcomes and limitations: Researchers left out some V segments, among them TRBV6-2 and TRBV6-3, as indistinguishable. Within the data, a cluster of highly shared sequence variants was likely a sequencing artifact.

The chain couples TRBV7-9 to TRBJ1-5, with TRBD1 matching over 7 bases. This receptor was obtained from a middle-aged man in good health and CMV-seropositive. Sequencing was carried out using PBMCs. In DNA, the CDR3 is TGTGCCAGCAGCCGGGACAGAGGGGGCAATCAGCCCCAGCATTTT. Translation: CASSRDRGGNQPQHF.